This record looks at one T cell receptor beta chain sequence and its context. The antigen remains undetermined. The sample originates from a study of shared clonotypes between healthy human individuals. V trimming: 7 bases; J trimming: 4 bases; junction bases outside the gene matches: 25. The CDR3 covers 21 residues. Looked up from germline, CDR1 is PRHDT and CDR2 is FYEKMQ (reference sequence). Study findings and constraints: For sorted subsets, rarefaction showed incomplete sequencing despite large depth. Expectations were that clonotype sharing among donors would be affected by sequencing depth. A small donor pool kept down the genetic and exposure-history diversity that was represented.

Naive CD8 isolation took CD45RO-negative cells positively selected for CCR7 and excluded terminally differentiated effector memory CD45RA+ cells. Authors' analysis steps: Junction-only sequences without quality scores came from ImmunoSEQ, so filtering differed. Libraries were prepared by immunoSEQ multiplex PCR; TCRdb keeps only in-frame clonotypes and omits some of them. D and trimming come from the DNA, and the V and J calls and clone size come from that table. The sample lists about 2 million clones; about 95% were seen once. The chain couples TRBV13 to TRBJ2-3; 11 nucleotides align to TRBD2. The clonotype comes from a young man in good health. Specimen: naive CD8+ T cells sorted from blood. The CDR3 bases are TGTGCCAGCACCCAGGAGGGTAGAACTAGCGGGGGCCCGGAGGTGGCAGATACGCAGTATTTT. Its translation: CASTQEGRTSGGPEVADTQYF. Drawing the rest from reference TRBV13 and TRBJ2-3, the complete variable domain is AAGVIQSPRHLIKEKRETATLKCYPIPRHDTVYWYQQGPGQDPQFLISFYEKMQSDKGSIPDRFSAQQFSDYHSELNMSSLELGDSALYFCASTQEGRTSGGPEVADTQYFGPGTRLTVL.